These 11 T cell receptor beta chains came from one sample sequenced in a study of blood T cell repertoires in COVID-19. Some clones are missing from TCRdb's copy, which holds only in-frame ones; the method was immunoSEQ multiplex PCR. The sample yields about 250,000 clones, 80% to 95% seen once. Source material: peripheral blood. The receptors come from a man younger than 40 with COVID-19, enrolled during active disease.

The chain joins TRBV7-9 to TRBJ1-6, with D perhaps TRBD1 (5 bases). Trimming pared 1 base from V and 10 bases from J, leaving 8 bases between. Germline-derived CDR1 and CDR2 are SEHNR and FQNEAQ (reference sequence). The CDR3 has 13 residues. The CDR3 protein is CASSLEGPSPLHF. CDR3 bases: TGTGCCAGCAGCTTAGAGGGGCCATCACCCCTCCACTTT.

The chain has TRBV5-1 and TRBJ2-1, with TRBD2 as a possible D gene (7 bases). V dropped 1 base and J dropped 7 bases, with 18 bases sitting between them. CDR1 and CDR2 (germline): SGHRS, YFSETQ. This CDR3 has 16 amino acids. CDR3 in amino acids: CASSLIDGGPSNEQFF. The DNA of the CDR3 is TGCGCCAGCAGCTTGATCGACGGGGGGCCGTCAAATGAGCAGTTCTTC.

The rearrangement joins TRBV5-4 to TRBJ2-1; D may be TRBD1 (6 bases). This CDR3 region has 15 residues. From germline, CDR1 is SGHNT and CDR2 YYREEE (reference sequence). V lost 0 bases and J lost 6, with 13 bases in between. The CDR3: CASSLEGGVANEQFF. The CDR3 DNA reads TGTGCCAGCAGCTTGGAAGGGGGTGTTGCCAATGAGCAGTTCTTC.

This clone was seen only once. V usage is TRBV7-3 and J usage is TRBJ1-2; 8 bases are shared with TRBD1. Losses at the gene ends were 4 bases for V and 8 bases for J; bases not matched to a gene: 12. Germline V CDR1 and CDR2: SGHTA, FQGTGA. The CDR3 covers 15 residues. The chain's CDR3 is CASSSGTGDLRGYTF. In DNA, the CDR3 is TGTGCCAGCAGCTCCGGGACAGGTGATTTGAGGGGCTACACCTTC.

The chain carries TRBV5-1 and TRBJ2-1, with 11 positions matching TRBD2. The trim removed 4 bases at V and 2 bases at J, leaving 8 bases unmatched. This CDR3 region has 17 residues. CDR1 SGHRS and CDR2 YFSETQ come from the germline V gene. The CDR3: CASSGTSSGRPYNEQFF. For the CDR3, the DNA is TGCGCCAGCAGCGGGACCTCTAGCGGGAGGCCCTACAATGAGCAGTTCTTC.

The chain links TRBV7-9 to TRBJ2-5; tentative D call: TRBD1 (5 bases). Germline V lookup: CDR1 SEHNR, CDR2 FQNEAQ (reference sequence). Trimming cost V 3 bases and J 2 bases, with 7 bases left between them. This CDR3 is 13 amino acids long. CDR3 coding DNA: TGTGCCAGCAGCTTGGACACTCAAGAGACCCAGTACTTC. It specifies CASSLDTQETQYF.

This chain links TRBV2 with TRBJ2-2; perhaps TRBD1 as D (5 bases). The germline V and J ends were trimmed by 4 bases and 4 bases, with 7 bases remaining between them. The CDR3 length is 13 residues. CDR1 and CDR2 (germline): SNHLY, FYNNEI. The CDR3: CASSVGPTGELFF. In DNA form, the CDR3 reads TGTGCCAGCAGTGTGGGGCCCACCGGGGAGCTGTTTTTT.

This chain joins TRBV6-5 and TRBJ1-5; 8 bases map to TRBD1. The ends lost 6 bases at V and 4 bases at J; junction bases unmatched: 8. Germline V lookup: CDR1 MNHEY, CDR2 SVGAGI. This CDR3 comprises 15 residues. The CDR3 loop is CASSPWDRPNQPQHF. Here the CDR3 DNA reads TGTGCCAGCAGCCCCTGGGACAGGCCTAATCAGCCCCAGCATTTT.

The rearrangement joins TRBV19 to TRBJ1-1; a weak D match, TRBD1 (5 bases). Germline-derived CDR1 and CDR2 are LNHDA and SQIVND (reference sequence). Trimming left V 8 bases short and J 12 bases short, with 16 bases between. The CDR3 extends over 11 amino acids. The chain's CDR3 is CASGVAGSSFF. CDR3 nucleotide sequence: TGTGCCAGTGGCGTGGCAGGGTCCTCTTTCTTT.

The rearrangement links TRBV7-6 to TRBJ2-5, with TRBD1 as a possible D gene (6 bases). CDR1 is SGHVS and CDR2 is FNYEAQ in the germline V gene. The CDR3 loop spans 14 amino acids. V gave up 5 bases and J gave up 0 bases, with 10 bases separating them. The CDR3 DNA is TGTGCCAGCAGCAAACAGGGCTACCAAGAGACCCAGTACTTC. Encoded protein: CASSKQGYQETQYF. The full variable domain, in which reference TRBV7-6 and TRBJ2-5 provide the parts outside the CDR3, is GAGVSQSPRYKVTKRGQDVALRCDPISGHVSLYWYRQALGQGPEFLTYFNYEAQQDKSGLPNDRFSAERPEGSISTLTIQRTEQRDSAMYRCASSKQGYQETQYFGPGTRLLVL.

The chain uses TRBV27 and TRBJ2-2; D possibly corresponds to TRBD2 (6 bases). Between the trimmed V and J ends, which lost 5 bases and 7 bases, there was a span of 14 bases. The germline V gene encodes CDR1 MNHEY and CDR2 SMNVEV (reference sequence). The CDR3 extends over 14 amino acids. The CDR3 is CASSQTSSGGELFF. The CDR3 nucleotides are TGTGCCAGCAGTCAAACTAGCTCGGGCGGGGAGCTGTTTTTT.